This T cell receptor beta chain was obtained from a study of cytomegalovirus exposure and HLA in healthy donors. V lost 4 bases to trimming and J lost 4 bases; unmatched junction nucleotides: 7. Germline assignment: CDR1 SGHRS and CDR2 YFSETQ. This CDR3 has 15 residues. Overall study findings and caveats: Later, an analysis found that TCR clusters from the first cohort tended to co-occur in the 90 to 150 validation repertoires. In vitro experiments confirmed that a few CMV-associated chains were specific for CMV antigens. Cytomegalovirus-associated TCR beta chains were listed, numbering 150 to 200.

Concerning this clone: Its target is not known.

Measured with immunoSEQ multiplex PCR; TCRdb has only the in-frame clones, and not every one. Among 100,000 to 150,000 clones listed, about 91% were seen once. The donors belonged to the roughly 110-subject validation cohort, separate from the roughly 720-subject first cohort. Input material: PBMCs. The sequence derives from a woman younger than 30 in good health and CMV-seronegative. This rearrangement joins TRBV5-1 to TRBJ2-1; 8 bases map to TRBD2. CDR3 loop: CASSATSDLYNEQFF. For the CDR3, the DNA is TGCGCCAGCAGCGCGACTAGCGATTTGTACAATGAGCAGTTCTTC.